The clone carrying this TCR beta chain has only one observation. Its antigen is undetermined. The same CDR3 also results from other DNA sequences found in this sample. The data stem from a study of naive CD8 T cells in extremely preterm neonates. Study-wide findings and caveats: Compared with all age groups, preterm neonates showed less repertoire richness. Limitations included small sample size and variable preterm productive templates. Term neonates about 0.44%, young children around 0.03%, adults approximately 0.0097%; preterm neonates shared less than 3.5%. Relative to older groups, preterm infants had shorter, less trimmed CDR3s with fewer N additions.

Extremely preterm births at about 22-27 weeks of gestation supplied the samples. Pregnancies with fetal demise were excluded. With V trimmed by 0 bases and J by 3 bases, 0 bases remained unmatched. Germline V lookup: CDR1 SGDLS, CDR2 YYNGEE. This CDR3 has 14 residues. Clones were sequenced by immunoSEQ multiplex PCR, and TCRdb holds only the in-frame ones, with some missing. The table records around 23,000 clones, approximately 90% of them present only once. This rearrangement joins TRBV9 to TRBJ2-7; 10 nucleotides align to TRBD2. The sequence was collected from a boy who was born preterm. Sample: naive CD8+ T cells from cord blood. The CDR3 here is CASSVASGGYEQYF. The DNA of the CDR3 is TGTGCCAGCAGCGTAGCTAGCGGGGGCTACGAGCAGTACTTC. The variable domain in full, completed from reference TRBV9 and TRBJ2-7, reads DSGVTQTPKHLITATGQRVTLRCSPRSGDLSVYWYQQSLDQGLQFLIQYYNGEERAKGNILERFSAQQFPDLHSELNLSSLELGDSALYFCASSVASGGYEQYFGPGTRLTVT.